The rows below give T cell receptor beta chains drawn from one sample of a study of T cells in localized non-small cell lung cancer. Sequenced by immunoSEQ multiplex PCR; TCRdb stores in-frame clones only, minus some. Among about 79,000 clones listed, roughly four fifths were seen once. The sample here was peripheral blood, taken before any cancer treatment. These receptors all come from a female donor over 55 with stage I lung adenocarcinoma. CDR3s include the opening cysteine and the closing phenylalanine or tryptophan. A D gene is named only where the DNA matches it firmly. Some rows mark clone size as missing; the rest say once, few, many or name a class of expanded clone.

CDR3 DNA: TGTGCCAGCAGCCTAGGACAGGGGGCTTTCTTT
CDR3 protein: CASSLGQGAFF
clone size: -
D gene: TRBD1
V gene: TRBV11-3
J gene: TRBJ1-1

CDR3 DNA: TGTGCCAGCAGCGCGACTAGCGGGGGGGCATCCTACGAGCAGTACTTC
CDR3 protein: CASSATSGGASYEQYF
clone size: -
D gene: TRBD2
V gene: TRBV9
J gene: TRBJ2-7

CDR3 DNA: TGTGCCAGCAGCCCTGGTTGGGGGGATTCACCCCTCCACTTT
CDR3 protein: CASSPGWGDSPLHF
clone size: once
D gene: -
V gene: TRBV6-1
J gene: TRBJ1-6

CDR3 DNA: TGCGCCAGCAGCTTGGTCCCCAATTCACCCCTCCACTTT
CDR3 protein: CASSLVPNSPLHF
clone size: few
D gene: -
V gene: TRBV5-1
J gene: TRBJ1-6

CDR3 DNA: TGTGCCAGCAGCAGAGGACTAGCGGGGTACAATGAGCAGTTCTTC
CDR3 protein: CASSRGLAGYNEQFF
clone size: -
D gene: TRBD2
V gene: TRBV11-2
J gene: TRBJ2-1

CDR3 DNA: TGTGCCAGTAGTATTGGCAGGCAAGAGACCCAGTACTTC
CDR3 protein: CASSIGRQETQYF
clone size: -
D gene: -
V gene: TRBV19
J gene: TRBJ2-5

CDR3 DNA: TGTGCCAGCAGCAAGGGTGGGGGAGGGACCCAGTACTTC
CDR3 protein: CASSKGGGGTQYF
clone size: -
D gene: -
V gene: TRBV6-1
J gene: TRBJ2-5

CDR3 DNA: TGTGCCAGCAGTAGCAGGGTGGATAGCGGCCGTAGGTATTTT
CDR3 protein: CASSSRVDSGRRYF
clone size: -
D gene: -
V gene: TRBV6-1
J gene: TRBJ2-3

CDR3 DNA: TGCGCCAGCAGCCAAGACGGTGGGTCTGGAAACACCATATATTTT
CDR3 protein: CASSQDGGSGNTIYF
clone size: -
D gene: -
V gene: TRBV5-1
J gene: TRBJ1-3

CDR3 DNA: TGTGCCAGCAGCTTAGAATCTTCTAGCGGCACAGATACGCAGTATTTT
CDR3 protein: CASSLESSSGTDTQYF
clone size: -
D gene: -
V gene: TRBV11-3
J gene: TRBJ2-3

CDR3 DNA: TGTGCCAGCAGCTCTTACACAGGGTGGGGCTACACCTTC
CDR3 protein: CASSSYTGWGYTF
clone size: -
D gene: -
V gene: TRBV5-8
J gene: TRBJ1-2

CDR3 DNA: TGTGCCAGCAGCTTAGTCGGGGGAACAAATGAGCAGTTCTTC
CDR3 protein: CASSLVGGTNEQFF
clone size: -
D gene: -
V gene: TRBV11-2
J gene: TRBJ2-1

CDR3 DNA: TGTGCCAGCAGTGAGGGACAGATCAATCAGCCCCAGCATTTT
CDR3 protein: CASSEGQINQPQHF
clone size: -
D gene: TRBD1
V gene: TRBV6-1
J gene: TRBJ1-5

CDR3 DNA: TGTGCCAGCAGTCCGTGGACAGGCCTAGCCAAAAACATTCAGTACTTC
CDR3 protein: CASSPWTGLAKNIQYF
clone size: -
D gene: TRBD1
V gene: TRBV2
J gene: TRBJ2-4

CDR3 DNA: TGTGCCAGCAGCTCGGCCTCCGAGTTCTTC
CDR3 protein: CASSSASEFF
clone size: -
D gene: -
V gene: TRBV7-9
J gene: TRBJ2-1

CDR3 DNA: TGCGCCAGCAGCCAAGAGCCGAATCACGACAATGAGCAGTTCTTC
CDR3 protein: CASSQEPNHDNEQFF
clone size: -
D gene: -
V gene: TRBV4-1
J gene: TRBJ2-1

CDR3 DNA: TGTGCCAGCAGTCTCCCGACCCGCTCGGAGCAGTTCTTC
CDR3 protein: CASSLPTRSEQFF
clone size: -
D gene: -
V gene: TRBV6-6
J gene: TRBJ2-1

CDR3 DNA: TGCGCCAGCCAACAGGACAGGGTAGGAGTAGAAGCTTTCTTT
CDR3 protein: CASQQDRVGVEAFF
clone size: -
D gene: TRBD1
V gene: TRBV5-1
J gene: TRBJ1-1

CDR3 DNA: TGTGCCAGCAGCGAACACCATCAGCCCCAGCATTTT
CDR3 protein: CASSEHHQPQHF
clone size: -
D gene: -
V gene: TRBV6-1
J gene: TRBJ1-5

CDR3 DNA: TGTGCCAGCAAAGTGCCTGGGGGATCACCCCTCCACTTT
CDR3 protein: CASKVPGGSPLHF
clone size: -
D gene: -
V gene: TRBV7-2
J gene: TRBJ1-6

CDR3 DNA: TGTGCCTGGAGGAAGGGGAGGTCCGGGGAGCTGTTTTTT
CDR3 protein: CAWRKGRSGELFF
clone size: -
D gene: -
V gene: TRBV30
J gene: TRBJ2-2

CDR3 DNA: TGTGCCAGCTCGGCGGGCTACCAAGAGACCCAGTACTTC
CDR3 protein: CASSAGYQETQYF
clone size: -
D gene: -
V gene: TRBV18
J gene: TRBJ2-5

CDR3 DNA: TGTGCCAGCAGCAAAGCGTGGGGAGGGAGAGAATCCTACGAGCAGTACTTC
CDR3 protein: CASSKAWGGRESYEQYF
clone size: -
D gene: -
V gene: TRBV21-1
J gene: TRBJ2-7

CDR3 DNA: TGTGCCAGCAGCCAGGACAGCTATGGCTACACCTTC
CDR3 protein: CASSQDSYGYTF
clone size: -
D gene: -
V gene: TRBV7-9
J gene: TRBJ1-2

CDR3 DNA: TGTGCCAGCAGCGTCCAAAATCGGGTAAACACTGAAGCTTTCTTT
CDR3 protein: CASSVQNRVNTEAFF
clone size: -
D gene: -
V gene: TRBV9
J gene: TRBJ1-1

CDR3 DNA: TGTGCCAGCAGCTTAGCAGGGGTGACTGAAGCTTTCTTT
CDR3 protein: CASSLAGVTEAFF
clone size: -
D gene: -
V gene: TRBV7-6
J gene: TRBJ1-1

CDR3 DNA: TGCGCCAGCAAAGGGAGCGGGGGGGCCTACGAGCAGTACTTC
CDR3 protein: CASKGSGGAYEQYF
clone size: -
D gene: TRBD2
V gene: TRBV5-1
J gene: TRBJ2-7

CDR3 DNA: TGCGCCAGCAGCCAACCTCGTACCGGGTCACCCCTCCACTTT
CDR3 protein: CASSQPRTGSPLHF
clone size: -
D gene: -
V gene: TRBV4-1
J gene: TRBJ1-6

CDR3 DNA: TGTGCCATCACGAGCCAAGGGACAGGGGGGCTTAACACCGGGGAGCTGTTTTTT
CDR3 protein: CAITSQGTGGLNTGELFF
clone size: -
D gene: TRBD1
V gene: TRBV2
J gene: TRBJ2-2

CDR3 DNA: TGTGCCAGCAGCTTGGACAACGATATGAACACTGAAGCTTTCTTT
CDR3 protein: CASSLDNDMNTEAFF
clone size: few
D gene: -
V gene: TRBV7-3
J gene: TRBJ1-1

CDR3 DNA: TGTGCCAGCAGCTTTTCGGGTATCGAGCAGTACTTC
CDR3 protein: CASSFSGIEQYF
clone size: -
D gene: -
V gene: TRBV7-9
J gene: TRBJ2-7

CDR3 DNA: TGTGCCAGCAGCTTAGGGTCCGGGGGCGCCTCGGGGGAGCAGTACTTC
CDR3 protein: CASSLGSGGASGEQYF
clone size: -
D gene: -
V gene: TRBV7-9
J gene: TRBJ2-7

CDR3 DNA: TGCAGCGTTGGGGGGCGGGCGGACCCAGAAGAGACCCAGTACTTC
CDR3 protein: CSVGGRADPEETQYF
clone size: -
D gene: -
V gene: TRBV29-1
J gene: TRBJ2-5

CDR3 DNA: TGTGCCAGTAAGGGGCGGAATAATTCACCCCTCCACTTT
CDR3 protein: CASKGRNNSPLHF
clone size: -
D gene: -
V gene: TRBV19
J gene: TRBJ1-6

CDR3 DNA: TGTGCCAGCAGCTTCGGAGGGGACAGCGGTATTTCACAGTACTTC
CDR3 protein: CASSFGGDSGISQYF
clone size: -
D gene: -
V gene: TRBV9
J gene: TRBJ2-7

CDR3 DNA: TGTGCCAGCAGCGGACTAGCGGGTACCTTGAACTCCTACGAGCAGTACTTC
CDR3 protein: CASSGLAGTLNSYEQYF
clone size: -
D gene: TRBD2
V gene: TRBV13
J gene: TRBJ2-7

CDR3 DNA: TGTGCCTGGAGTTGGGCTCGAGCAGATACGCAGTATTTT
CDR3 protein: CAWSWARADTQYF
clone size: -
D gene: -
V gene: TRBV30
J gene: TRBJ2-3

CDR3 DNA: TGTGCCAGCAGGGACAGGGGGGCTTCTGAAGCTTTCTTT
CDR3 protein: CASRDRGASEAFF
clone size: -
D gene: TRBD1
V gene: TRBV6-1
J gene: TRBJ1-1

CDR3 DNA: TGCAGCGTTGACCCGACAGGGGGAAACACTGAAGCTTTCTTT
CDR3 protein: CSVDPTGGNTEAFF
clone size: -
D gene: TRBD1
V gene: TRBV29-1
J gene: TRBJ1-1

CDR3 DNA: TGTGCCAGCAGTTTATTACTATCGCAACCGCCGAGCTCCTACGAGCAGTACTTC
CDR3 protein: CASSLLLSQPPSSYEQYF
clone size: -
D gene: -
V gene: TRBV28
J gene: TRBJ2-7

CDR3 DNA: TGTGCCAGCAGGAGGGACAGGGTGAACACTGAAGCTTTCTTT
CDR3 protein: CASRRDRVNTEAFF
clone size: -
D gene: TRBD1
V gene: TRBV2
J gene: TRBJ1-1

CDR3 DNA: TGTGCCAGTTCGGGACAGGGGCGCCCAGATACGCAGTATTTT
CDR3 protein: CASSGQGRPDTQYF
clone size: -
D gene: -
V gene: TRBV21-1
J gene: TRBJ2-3

CDR3 DNA: TGTGCCAGCAGTTCTCCCATGCTAGCGGGAGCCTCTGGGGCCAACGTCCTGACTTTC
CDR3 protein: CASSSPMLAGASGANVLTF
clone size: -
D gene: TRBD2
V gene: TRBV27
J gene: TRBJ2-6

CDR3 DNA: TGTGCCAGTAGTCTCGGACAGGGGAGTAATGAAAAACTGTTTTTT
CDR3 protein: CASSLGQGSNEKLFF
clone size: -
D gene: TRBD1
V gene: TRBV19
J gene: TRBJ1-4

CDR3 DNA: TGTGCCAGCAGCGGAAGACTAGCGAGTGAGCAGTTCTTC
CDR3 protein: CASSGRLASEQFF
clone size: -
D gene: TRBD2
V gene: TRBV9
J gene: TRBJ2-1

CDR3 DNA: TGTGCCAGTAGGTTAGGATCCGCAGATACGCAGTATTTT
CDR3 protein: CASRLGSADTQYF
clone size: -
D gene: -
V gene: TRBV19
J gene: TRBJ2-3

CDR3 DNA: TGTGCCAGCAGCTTAACGGAGGGACTAGCGGGGTCTAATGAGCAGTTCTTC
CDR3 protein: CASSLTEGLAGSNEQFF
clone size: -
D gene: TRBD2
V gene: TRBV7-3
J gene: TRBJ2-1

CDR3 DNA: TGTGCCAGCAGCTTAGTTGGGAGGGATTACAATGAGCAGTTCTTC
CDR3 protein: CASSLVGRDYNEQFF
clone size: -
D gene: TRBD2
V gene: TRBV11-3
J gene: TRBJ2-1

CDR3 DNA: TGCGCCAGCAGGGAACCGGGACAAGGTTTCCCCGAGCAGTACTTC
CDR3 protein: CASREPGQGFPEQYF
clone size: -
D gene: -
V gene: TRBV10-2
J gene: TRBJ2-7